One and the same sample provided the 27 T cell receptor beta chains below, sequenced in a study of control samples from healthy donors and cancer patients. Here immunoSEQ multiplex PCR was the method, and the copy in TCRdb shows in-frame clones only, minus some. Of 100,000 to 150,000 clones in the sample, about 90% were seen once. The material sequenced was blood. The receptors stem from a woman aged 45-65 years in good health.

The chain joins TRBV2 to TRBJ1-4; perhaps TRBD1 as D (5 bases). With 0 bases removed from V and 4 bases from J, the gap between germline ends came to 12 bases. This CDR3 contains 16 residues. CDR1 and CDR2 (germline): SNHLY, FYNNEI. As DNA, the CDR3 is TGTGCCAGCAGTGAAGCGCTGCAGGGCGGTAATGAAAAACTGTTTTTT. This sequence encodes CASSEALQGGNEKLFF.

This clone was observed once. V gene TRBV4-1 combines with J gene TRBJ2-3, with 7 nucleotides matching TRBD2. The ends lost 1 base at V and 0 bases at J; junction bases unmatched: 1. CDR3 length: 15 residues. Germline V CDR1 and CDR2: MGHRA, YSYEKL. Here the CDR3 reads CASSQGLASTDTQYF. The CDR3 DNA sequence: TGCGCCAGCAGCCAAGGACTAGCTAGCACAGATACGCAGTATTTT.

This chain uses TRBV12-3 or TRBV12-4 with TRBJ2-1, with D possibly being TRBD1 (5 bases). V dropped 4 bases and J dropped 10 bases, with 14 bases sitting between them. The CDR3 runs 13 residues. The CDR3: CASSYLIAGEQFF. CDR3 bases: TGTGCCAGCAGTTATCTGATAGCAGGGGAGCAGTTCTTC.

This chain's CDR3 is CASSQSRGYTEAFF. CDR3 in DNA: TGTGCCAGCAGCCAATCCAGGGGGTATACTGAAGCTTTCTTT. The chain combines TRBV2 with TRBJ1-1, with 7 bases matching TRBD1. Germline V gene sequence: CDR1 SNHLY, CDR2 FYNNEI. The junction had 9 bases not matched to a gene; V was cut back by 6 bases and J by 5 bases. This CDR3 has 14 amino acids.

The DNA of the CDR3 is TGCGCCAGCAGCCACAGTGGGGGACTAGCCACAGATACGCAGTATTTT. Translating it yields CASSHSGGLATDTQYF. This sequence joins TRBV5-1 and TRBJ2-3, with 9 bases lining up with TRBD2. Germline CDR1 and CDR2: SGHRS and YFSETQ. CDR3 length: 16 amino acids. The V gene end was trimmed by 4 bases and the J gene end by 2 bases; junction bases not matched to a gene: 8.

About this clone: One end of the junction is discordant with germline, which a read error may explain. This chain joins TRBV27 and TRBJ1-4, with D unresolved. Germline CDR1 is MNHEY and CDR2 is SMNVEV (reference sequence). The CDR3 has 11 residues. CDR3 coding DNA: TGTGCCCCCCAACGGGAGGGAAAAACTGTTTTT. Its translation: CAPQREGKTVF. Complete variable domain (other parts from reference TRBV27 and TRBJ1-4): EAQVTQNPRYLITVTGKKLTVTCSQNMNHEYMSWYRQDPGLGLRQIYYSMNVEVTDKGDVPEGYKVSRKEKRNFPLILESPSPNQTSLYFCAPQREGKTVFGSGTQLSVL.

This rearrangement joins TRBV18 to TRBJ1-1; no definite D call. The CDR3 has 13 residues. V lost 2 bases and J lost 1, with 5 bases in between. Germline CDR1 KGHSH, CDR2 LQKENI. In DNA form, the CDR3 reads TGTGCCAGCTCACCAAATACGAACACTGAAGCTTTCTTT. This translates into CASSPNTNTEAFF. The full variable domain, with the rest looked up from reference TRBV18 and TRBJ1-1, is NAGVMQNPRHLVRRRGQEARLRCSPMKGHSHVYWYRQLPEEGLKFMVYLQKENIIDESGMPKERFSAEFPKEGPSILRIQQVVRGDSAAYFCASSPNTNTEAFFGQGTRLTVV.

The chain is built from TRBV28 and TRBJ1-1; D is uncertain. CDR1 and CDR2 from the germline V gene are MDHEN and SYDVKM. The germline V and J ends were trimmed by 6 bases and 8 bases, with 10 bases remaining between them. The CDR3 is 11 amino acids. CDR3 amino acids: CASSFAAEAFF. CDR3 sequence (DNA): TGTGCCAGCAGCTTCGCCGCCGAAGCTTTCTTT.

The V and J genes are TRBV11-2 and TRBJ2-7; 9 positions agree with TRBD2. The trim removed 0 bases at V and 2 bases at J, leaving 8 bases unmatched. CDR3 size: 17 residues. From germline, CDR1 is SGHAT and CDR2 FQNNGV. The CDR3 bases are TGTGCCAGCAGCTTAGATACTTTGGGACTAGCTACCTACGAGCAGTACTTC. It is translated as CASSLDTLGLATYEQYF.

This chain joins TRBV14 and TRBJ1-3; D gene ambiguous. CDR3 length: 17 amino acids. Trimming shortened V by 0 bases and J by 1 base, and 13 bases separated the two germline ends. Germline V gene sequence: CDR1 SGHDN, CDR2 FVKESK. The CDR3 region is CASSQDTRILSGNTIYF. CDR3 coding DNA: TGTGCCAGCAGCCAAGATACTCGAATCCTTTCTGGAAACACCATATATTTT.

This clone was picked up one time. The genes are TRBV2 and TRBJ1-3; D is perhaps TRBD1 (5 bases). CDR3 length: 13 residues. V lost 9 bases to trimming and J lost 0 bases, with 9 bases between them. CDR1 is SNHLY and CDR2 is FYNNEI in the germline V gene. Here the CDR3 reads CARGRTSGNTIYF. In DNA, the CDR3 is TGTGCCAGGGGACGGACCTCTGGAAACACCATATATTTT.

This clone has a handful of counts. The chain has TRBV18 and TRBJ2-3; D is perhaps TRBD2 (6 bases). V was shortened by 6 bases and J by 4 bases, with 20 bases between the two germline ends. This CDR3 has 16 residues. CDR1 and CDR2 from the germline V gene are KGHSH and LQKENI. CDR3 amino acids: CASSRRQSGGADTQYF. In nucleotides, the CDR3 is TGTGCCAGCTCCCGACGGCAGTCAGGCGGGGCAGATACGCAGTATTTT.

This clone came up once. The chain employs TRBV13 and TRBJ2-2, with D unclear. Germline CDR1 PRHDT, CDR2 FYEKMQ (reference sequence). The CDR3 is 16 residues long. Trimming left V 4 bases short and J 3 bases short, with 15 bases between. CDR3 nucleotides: TGTGCCAGCAGCTCCCGGGCCAAAGGCGACACCGGGGAGCTGTTTTTT. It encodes CASSSRAKGDTGELFF.

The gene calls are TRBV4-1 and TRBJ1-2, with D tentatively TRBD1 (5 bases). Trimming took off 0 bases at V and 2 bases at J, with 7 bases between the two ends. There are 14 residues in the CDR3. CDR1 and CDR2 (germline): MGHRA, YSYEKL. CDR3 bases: TGCGCCAGCAGCCAAGAGGGGACGAACTATGGCTACACCTTC. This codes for CASSQEGTNYGYTF.

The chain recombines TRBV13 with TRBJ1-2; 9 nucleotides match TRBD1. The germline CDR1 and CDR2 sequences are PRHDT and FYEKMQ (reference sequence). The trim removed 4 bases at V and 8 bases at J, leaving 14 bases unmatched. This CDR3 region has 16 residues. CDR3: CASSYGTGQGSSGYTF. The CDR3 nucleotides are TGTGCCAGCAGCTACGGTACGGGACAGGGATCGTCGGGCTACACCTTC.

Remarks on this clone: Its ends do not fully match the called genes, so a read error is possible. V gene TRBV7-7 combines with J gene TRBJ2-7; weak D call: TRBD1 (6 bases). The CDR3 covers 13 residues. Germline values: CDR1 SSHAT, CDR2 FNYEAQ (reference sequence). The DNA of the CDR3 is TGTGCTAGCAGCTTTTCACAGGGCTCCGAGCAGTACTTC. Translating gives CASSFSQGSEQYF.

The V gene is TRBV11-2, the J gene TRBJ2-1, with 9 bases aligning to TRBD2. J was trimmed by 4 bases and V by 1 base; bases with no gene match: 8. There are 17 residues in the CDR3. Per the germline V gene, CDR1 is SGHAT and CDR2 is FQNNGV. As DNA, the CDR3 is TGTGCCAGCAGCTTAGTTGGAGCGGGAGGCTTTTACAATGAGCAGTTCTTC. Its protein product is CASSLVGAGGFYNEQFF. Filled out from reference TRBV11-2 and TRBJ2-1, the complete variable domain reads EAGVAQSPRYKIIEKRQSVAFWCNPISGHATLYWYQQILGQGPKLLIQFQNNGVVDDSQLPKDRFSAERLKGVDSTLKIQPAKLEDSAVYLCASSLVGAGGFYNEQFFGPGTRLTVL.

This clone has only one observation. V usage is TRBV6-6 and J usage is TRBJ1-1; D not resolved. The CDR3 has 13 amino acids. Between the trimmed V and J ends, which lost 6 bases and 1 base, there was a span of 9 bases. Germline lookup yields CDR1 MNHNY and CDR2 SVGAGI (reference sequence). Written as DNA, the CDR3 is TGTGCCAGCAGCCCAGTGGAGAACACTGAAGCTTTCTTT. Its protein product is CASSPVENTEAFF.

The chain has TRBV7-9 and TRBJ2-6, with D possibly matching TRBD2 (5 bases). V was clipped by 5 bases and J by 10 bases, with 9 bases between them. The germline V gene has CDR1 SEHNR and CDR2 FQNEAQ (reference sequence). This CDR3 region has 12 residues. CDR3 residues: CASSDPGNVLTF. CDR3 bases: TGTGCCAGCAGCGACCCGGGGAACGTCCTGACTTTC.

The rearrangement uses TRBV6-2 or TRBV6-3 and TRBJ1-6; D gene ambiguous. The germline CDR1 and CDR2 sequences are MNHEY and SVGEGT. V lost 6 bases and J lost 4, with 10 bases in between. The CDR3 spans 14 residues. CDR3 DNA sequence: TGTGCCAGCAGCCCGACGGGTTATAATTCACCCCTCCACTTT. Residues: CASSPTGYNSPLHF.

The DNA of the CDR3 is TGTGCCTGGGCGGGACTTCCCCCCTTCTACGAGCAGTACTTC. It is translated as CAWAGLPPFYEQYF. This chain uses TRBV30 with TRBJ2-7, with D possibly matching TRBD2 (6 bases). This CDR3 is built from 14 residues. V was cut by 5 bases and J by 3 bases, with 17 bases left in between. Germline assignment: CDR1 GTSNPN and CDR2 SVGIG (reference sequence).

This CDR3 is CASSSGTGAGANVLTF. CDR3 DNA sequence: TGTGCCAGCAGCTCAGGGACAGGGGCTGGGGCCAACGTCCTGACTTTC. The chain is built from TRBV7-9 and TRBJ2-6; 10 bases are a match to TRBD1. Per the germline V gene, CDR1 is SEHNR and CDR2 is FQNEAQ (reference sequence). The CDR3 is made up of 16 amino acids. The ends lost 4 bases at V and 2 bases at J; junction bases unmatched: 2.

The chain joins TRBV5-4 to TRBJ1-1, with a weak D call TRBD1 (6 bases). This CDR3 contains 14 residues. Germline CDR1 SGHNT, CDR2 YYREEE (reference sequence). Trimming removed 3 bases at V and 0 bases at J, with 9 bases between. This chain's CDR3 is CASSWGALNTEAFF. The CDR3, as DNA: TGTGCCAGCAGCTGGGGGGCCTTGAACACTGAAGCTTTCTTT. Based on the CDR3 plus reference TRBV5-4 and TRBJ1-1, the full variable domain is ETGVTQSPTHLIKTRGQQVTLRCSSQSGHNTVSWYQQALGQGPQFIFQYYREEENGRGNFPPRFSGLQFPNYSSELNVNALELDDSALYLCASSWGALNTEAFFGQGTRLTVV.

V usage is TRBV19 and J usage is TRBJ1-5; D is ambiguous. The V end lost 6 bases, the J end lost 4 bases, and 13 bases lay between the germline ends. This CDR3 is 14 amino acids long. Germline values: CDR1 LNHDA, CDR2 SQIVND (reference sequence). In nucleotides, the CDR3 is TGTGCCAGTAGACCTGTGACGGCAAATCAGCCCCAGCATTTT. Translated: CASRPVTANQPQHF. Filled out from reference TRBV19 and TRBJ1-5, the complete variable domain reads DGGITQSPKYLFRKEGQNVTLSCEQNLNHDAMYWYRQDPGQGLRLIYYSQIVNDFQKGDIAEGYSVSREKKESFPLTVTSAQKNPTAFYLCASRPVTANQPQHFGDGTRLSIL.

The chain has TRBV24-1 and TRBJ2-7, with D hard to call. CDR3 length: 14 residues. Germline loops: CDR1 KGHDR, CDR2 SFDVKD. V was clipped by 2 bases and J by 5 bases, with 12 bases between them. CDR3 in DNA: TGTGCCACCAGTGATTATGGCACCGAAAACGAGCAGTACTTC. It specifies CATSDYGTENEQYF.

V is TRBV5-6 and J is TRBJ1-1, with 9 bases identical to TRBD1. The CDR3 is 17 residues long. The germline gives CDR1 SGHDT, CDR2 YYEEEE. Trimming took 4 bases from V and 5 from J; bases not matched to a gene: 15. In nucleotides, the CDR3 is TGTGCCAGCAGCCCCAAATCACAGGGGGCAAGTCGGACTGAAGCTTTCTTT. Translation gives CASSPKSQGASRTEAFF. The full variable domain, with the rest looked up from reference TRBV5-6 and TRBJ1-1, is DAGVTQSPTHLIKTRGQQVTLRCSPKSGHDTVSWYQQALGQGPQFIFQYYEEEERQRGNFPDRFSGHQFPNYSSELNVNALLLGDSALYLCASSPKSQGASRTEAFFGQGTRLTVV.

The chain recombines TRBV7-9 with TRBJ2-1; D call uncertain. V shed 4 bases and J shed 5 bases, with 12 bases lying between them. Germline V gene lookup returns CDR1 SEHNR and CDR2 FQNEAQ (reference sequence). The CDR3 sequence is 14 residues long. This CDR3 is CASSSGHDHNEQFF. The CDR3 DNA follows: TGTGCCAGCAGCTCCGGGCACGACCACAATGAGCAGTTCTTC.